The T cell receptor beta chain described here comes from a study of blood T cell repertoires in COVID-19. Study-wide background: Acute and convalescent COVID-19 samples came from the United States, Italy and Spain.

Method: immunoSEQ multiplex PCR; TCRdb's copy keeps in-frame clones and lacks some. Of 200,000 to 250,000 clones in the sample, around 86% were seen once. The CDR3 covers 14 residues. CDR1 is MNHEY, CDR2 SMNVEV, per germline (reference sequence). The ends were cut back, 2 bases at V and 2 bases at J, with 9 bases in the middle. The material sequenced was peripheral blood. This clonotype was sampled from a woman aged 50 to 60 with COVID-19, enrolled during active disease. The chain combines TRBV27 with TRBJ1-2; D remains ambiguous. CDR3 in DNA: TGTGCCAGCAGTTTAAGGAGACCCAACTATGGCTACACCTTC. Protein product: CASSLRRPNYGYTF.